A selection of T cell receptor beta chains follows, all from one sample in a study of blood T cells in healthy people across ages. TCRdb analysed the 5' RACE reads with MiXCR anew, one entry per CDR3 protein. The sample records approximately 960,000 distinct CDR3 sequences, roughly 29% being singletons. The sample was also reused in another study, on T cells of mothers and their children.

Sequencing was carried out using blood. The receptors here all came from a woman in her thirties or forties in good health. CDR3s include the opening cysteine and the closing phenylalanine or tryptophan. The D gene is left open where the match is weak. The size entry is marked missing in some rows and otherwise reads once, few, many or a size class.

D: NA; size: NA; V: TRBV5-1; J: TRBJ2-4; DNA: TGCACCAGCAGCTTTTCCGGGGACCGAAACATTCAGTACTTC; CDR3: CTSSFSGDRNIQYF
D: NA; size: NA; V: TRBV29-1; J: TRBJ2-3; DNA: TGCAGCGTGGGAGGGACACCCCAGAACACAGATACGCAGTATTTT; CDR3: CSVGGTPQNTDTQYF
D: NA; size: NA; V: TRBV6-6; J: TRBJ2-5; DNA: TGTGCCAGCAGCTCGGGACCTGACTTACTCGAGACCCAGTACTTC; CDR3: CASSSGPDLLETQYF
D: NA; size: few; V: TRBV5-1; J: TRBJ1-1; DNA: TGCGCCAGCAGCTTGATCGGTATTCAGAACACTGAAGCTTTCTTT; CDR3: CASSLIGIQNTEAFF
D: NA; size: many; V: TRBV5-1; J: TRBJ2-1; DNA: TGCGCCAGCAGCTCGCCGCAGGGGATAGGAACGGGCAATGAGCAGTTCTTC; CDR3: CASSSPQGIGTGNEQFF
D: TRBD1; size: many; V: TRBV7-9; J: TRBJ2-7; DNA: TGTGCCAGCAGATCGGGACAGACCTACGAGCAGTACTTC; CDR3: CASRSGQTYEQYF
D: NA; size: few; V: TRBV2; J: TRBJ1-5; DNA: TGTGCCAGCAGCCTACAGGGAAGGCTACGCAATCAGCCCCAGCATTTT; CDR3: CASSLQGRLRNQPQHF
D: NA; size: NA; V: TRBV5-1; J: TRBJ1-1; DNA: TGCGCCAGCAGTGTGGAAGGCACTGAAGCTTTCTTT; CDR3: CASSVEGTEAFF
D: TRBD1; size: many; V: TRBV7-9; J: TRBJ2-1; DNA: TGTGCCAGCAGCTCCTACCGGACAGGGGTCGATGAGCAGTTCTTC; CDR3: CASSSYRTGVDEQFF
D: NA; size: few; V: TRBV6-2/TRBV6-3; J: TRBJ1-2; DNA: TGTGCCAGCAGTGCCCCTCGGCAGGGGAGCAGCTATGGCTACACCTTC; CDR3: CASSAPRQGSSYGYTF
D: TRBD2; size: NA; V: TRBV11-2; J: TRBJ2-2; DNA: TGTGCCAGCACCCCGCGGGGGGGAACGAACACCGGGGAGCTGTTTTTT; CDR3: CASTPRGGTNTGELFF
D: TRBD1; size: NA; V: TRBV20-1; J: TRBJ2-1; DNA: TGCAGTGCTGGGATCGGACAGGGGGCGAACTCCTACAATGAGCAGTTCTTC; CDR3: CSAGIGQGANSYNEQFF
D: TRBD1; size: NA; V: TRBV5-1; J: TRBJ2-6; DNA: TGCGCCAGCAGCTTGAACAGGGGGGCTGGGGCCAACGTCCTGACTTTC; CDR3: CASSLNRGAGANVLTF
D: NA; size: many; V: TRBV28; J: TRBJ2-7; DNA: TGTGCCAGCAGTTCCCCCAATCCGACCTACGAGCAGTACTTC; CDR3: CASSSPNPTYEQYF
D: NA; size: NA; V: TRBV7-2; J: TRBJ1-4; DNA: TGTGCCAGCAGCTTCCGCGCTGAAAAACTGTTTTTT; CDR3: CASSFRAEKLFF
D: NA; size: few; V: TRBV20-1; J: TRBJ1-5; DNA: TGCAGTGCTAGATCGGCCCCCGGGGGCAATCAGCCCCAGCATTTT; CDR3: CSARSAPGGNQPQHF
D: NA; size: NA; V: TRBV3-1; J: TRBJ1-3; DNA: TGTGCCAGCAGCCAAGATCTGGGGTCCTCGTCGGGAAACACCATATATTTT; CDR3: CASSQDLGSSSGNTIYF
D: NA; size: NA; V: TRBV7-9; J: TRBJ1-4; DNA: TGTGCCAGCAGCTTACCCGTGGGGGATTCAACTAATGAAAAACTGTTTTTT; CDR3: CASSLPVGDSTNEKLFF
D: NA; size: many; V: TRBV4-3; J: TRBJ2-1; DNA: TGCGCCAGCAGCCAGGACCCAGACAACTCCTACAATGAGCAGTTCTTC; CDR3: CASSQDPDNSYNEQFF
D: NA; size: NA; V: TRBV12-3/TRBV12-4; J: TRBJ2-1; DNA: TGTGCCAGCAGCCCTGGCTGGAATGAGCAGTTCTTC; CDR3: CASSPGWNEQFF
D: NA; size: few; V: TRBV20-1; J: TRBJ2-1; DNA: TGCAGTGCTAGTTCCGGGGCCGGGGTTGATGAGCAGTTCTTC; CDR3: CSASSGAGVDEQFF
D: TRBD2; size: many; V: TRBV20-1; J: TRBJ2-5; DNA: TGCAGTGCTCCGCCCGGCGGGGGAGGACAAGAGACCCAGTACTTC; CDR3: CSAPPGGGGQETQYF
D: NA; size: few; V: TRBV24-1; J: TRBJ1-5; DNA: TGTGCCACCAGTGATGGTGGATTCCACAATCAGCCCCAGCATTTT; CDR3: CATSDGGFHNQPQHF
D: TRBD1; size: NA; V: TRBV12-3/TRBV12-4; J: TRBJ1-4; DNA: TGTGCCAGCAGTCTACAAACCGGGACAGGATACGAAAAACTGTTTTTT; CDR3: CASSLQTGTGYEKLFF
D: NA; size: NA; V: TRBV28; J: TRBJ1-5; DNA: TGTGCCAGCAGACCCCAGGGCGGTCAGCCCCAGCATTTT; CDR3: CASRPQGGQPQHF
D: TRBD2; size: many; V: TRBV29-1; J: TRBJ2-1; DNA: TGCAGCGTTGAAGGGGTTAGCGGGAGCTCCTACAATGAGCAGTTCTTC; CDR3: CSVEGVSGSSYNEQFF
D: NA; size: NA; V: TRBV5-5; J: TRBJ1-5; DNA: TGTGCCAGCAGCTTGGACAGGTGGGGGGATCAGCCCCAGCATTTT; CDR3: CASSLDRWGDQPQHF
D: NA; size: many; V: TRBV4-1; J: TRBJ1-5; DNA: TGCGCCAGCAGCCGGCAGGTCAATCAGCCCCAGCATTTT; CDR3: CASSRQVNQPQHF
D: NA; size: many; V: TRBV5-5; J: TRBJ1-2; DNA: TGTGCCAGCAGCTTGCAGGGGACGGATGGCTACACCTTC; CDR3: CASSLQGTDGYTF
D: NA; size: NA; V: TRBV5-1; J: TRBJ2-7; DNA: TGCGCCGGCAGCTTGGCTCAGGCCGGAACGGGGGAGCAGTACTTC; CDR3: CAGSLAQAGTGEQYF
D: TRBD1; size: NA; V: TRBV7-8; J: TRBJ1-1; DNA: TGTGCCAGCAGCTTAGGACAGGGGCGCATTGAAGCTTTCTTT; CDR3: CASSLGQGRIEAFF
D: TRBD1; size: once; V: TRBV30; J: TRBJ2-4; DNA: TGTGCCTGGAGACCGGGACAGGGGGTTGTCTACAAGCAGTACTTC; CDR3: CAWRPGQGVVYKQYF
D: NA; size: many; V: TRBV11-2; J: TRBJ2-1; DNA: TGTGCCAGCAGCTCCCGGACCAAGGACTTCTACAATGAGCAGTTCTTC; CDR3: CASSSRTKDFYNEQFF
D: TRBD1; size: NA; V: TRBV7-9; J: TRBJ2-1; DNA: TGTGCCAGCAGCTTAATGACAGGGTCCTACAATGAGCAGTTCTTC; CDR3: CASSLMTGSYNEQFF
D: NA; size: few; V: TRBV5-1; J: TRBJ2-3; DNA: TGCGCCAGCAGCTTGGGGGGGATCAAAGATACGCAGTATTTT; CDR3: CASSLGGIKDTQYF
D: NA; size: NA; V: TRBV14; J: TRBJ1-2; DNA: TGTGCCAGCAGCCAAGATCGGGTGTTCCCCTATGGCTACACCTTC; CDR3: CASSQDRVFPYGYTF
D: TRBD2; size: NA; V: TRBV14; J: TRBJ2-5; DNA: TGTGCCAGCAGCCCAGGACTAGCGGGCGGGTGGGAGACCCAGTACTTC; CDR3: CASSPGLAGGWETQYF
D: NA; size: NA; V: TRBV20-1; J: TRBJ1-2; DNA: TGCAGTGCTCAGGCAGAATTATATGGCTACACCTTC; CDR3: CSAQAELYGYTF
D: TRBD2; size: once; V: TRBV7-7; J: TRBJ2-5; DNA: TGTGCTAGCAGCTTAAATACGGGGAGGGCAGAGACCCAGTACTTC; CDR3: CASSLNTGRAETQYF
D: TRBD1; size: NA; V: TRBV27; J: TRBJ1-2; DNA: TGTGCCAGCAGTTTCAAGGCCCCCGGGACAGGGGGCTTTGACTATGGCTACACCTTC; CDR3: CASSFKAPGTGGFDYGYTF
D: TRBD2; size: NA; V: TRBV12-3/TRBV12-4; J: TRBJ2-4; DNA: TGTGCCAACTTTGCGGGGGTTGGGGAGCAGTACTTC; CDR3: CANFAGVGEQYF
D: NA; size: few; V: TRBV7-9; J: TRBJ2-1; DNA: TGTGCCAGCACTTCATCCCTATCTGAGCAGTTCTTC; CDR3: CASTSSLSEQFF
D: NA; size: NA; V: TRBV28; J: TRBJ2-4; DNA: TGTGCCAGCAGTCCATGGACCAATAAAAACATTCAGTACTTC; CDR3: CASSPWTNKNIQYF
D: TRBD1; size: NA; V: TRBV5-6; J: TRBJ1-1; DNA: TGTGCCAGCAGCCGAGCCGAACAGGGGTTTAACACTGAAGCTTTCTTT; CDR3: CASSRAEQGFNTEAFF
D: NA; size: few; V: TRBV12-3/TRBV12-4; J: TRBJ2-5; DNA: TGTGCCAGCAGCCCACCCGTAGGAGGAAGGGGATACTTAGAGACCCAGTACTTC; CDR3: CASSPPVGGRGYLETQYF
D: NA; size: NA; V: TRBV10-3; J: TRBJ2-1; DNA: TGTGCCATCAGTGGTTGGGGGGATGAGCAGTTCTTC; CDR3: CAISGWGDEQFF
D: NA; size: many; V: TRBV5-1; J: TRBJ2-6; DNA: TGCGCCAGCAGCTTGGGATGGAGCTCTGGGGCCAACGTCCTGACTTTC; CDR3: CASSLGWSSGANVLTF
D: NA; size: NA; V: TRBV20-1; J: TRBJ2-3; DNA: TGCAGTGCTAGAGAGAACCCGTACACGGATACGCAGTATTTT; CDR3: CSARENPYTDTQYF